A single sample is the source of the 19 T cell receptor beta chains below, sequenced in a study of cytomegalovirus exposure and HLA in healthy donors. Both 60 Vbeta primers and 13 Jbeta primers went into the PCR. Profiling relied on immunoSEQ multiplex PCR, and the TCRdb table lists in-frame clones only, not all of them. The table has some 140,000 clones, about four fifths seen once. Sequencing was performed on PBMCs. The receptors shown here come from a female donor in good health and CMV-seronegative.

The CDR3 region is CASSLVAGRNTEAFF. CDR3 sequence (DNA): TGTGCCAGCAGCTTAGTCGCAGGTCGGAACACTGAAGCTTTCTTT. The chain links TRBV7-2 to TRBJ1-1; D remains ambiguous. The germline gives CDR1 SGHTA, CDR2 FQGNSA. The CDR3 is 15 residues long. Deletions cut 1 base from V and 1 base from J, with 10 bases between. Drawing the rest from reference TRBV7-2 and TRBJ1-1, the complete variable domain is GAGVSQSPSNKVTEKGKDVELRCDPISGHTALYWYRQSLGQGLEFLIYFQGNSAPDKSGLPSDRFSAERTGGSVSTLTIQRTQQEDSAVYLCASSLVAGRNTEAFFGQGTRLTVV.

Concerning this clone itself: The conserved phenylalanine or tryptophan normally closing the CDR3 is absent here, so this likely arose from a read error. The limits of the CDR3 on the DNA are not certain, so only TCRdb's listed CDR3 is given. V gene TRBV5-6 combines with J gene TRBJ1-2. Germline assignment: CDR1 SGHDT and CDR2 YYEEEE. The CDR3 comprises 12 residues, both ends counted. The CDR3: CASSESGGAPWI.

This clone was counted a single time. This rearrangement joins TRBV6-5 to TRBJ2-5; 9 nucleotides match TRBD2. The V gene end was trimmed by 6 bases and the J gene end by 4 bases; junction bases not matched to a gene: 6. Germline CDR1 reads MNHEY; CDR2 reads SVGAGI. This CDR3 contains 14 residues. The CDR3 loop reads CASRLAGAGETQYF. Here the CDR3 DNA reads TGTGCCAGCAGATTAGCGGGAGCGGGAGAGACCCAGTACTTC.

This rearrangement joins TRBV15 to TRBJ1-3; maybe TRBD1 (5 bases). Germline assignment: CDR1 LNHNV and CDR2 YYDKDF (reference sequence). Trimming took 6 bases from V and 4 from J, leaving 13 bases between them. This CDR3 contains 14 residues. CDR3 in DNA: TGTGCCACCAGGGCGGGGGGTATAGGAAACACCATATATTTT. Translated, it gives CATRAGGIGNTIYF.

The chain is built from TRBV4-3 and TRBJ1-2; a possible D gene is TRBD1 (5 bases). The CDR3 is 16 residues long. The germline CDR1 and CDR2 sequences are LGHNA and YSLEER. Trimming pared 4 bases from V and 5 bases from J, leaving 20 bases between. The CDR3 reads CASSPSPSTDYYGYTF. CDR3 sequence (DNA): TGCGCCAGCAGCCCTTCCCCTTCGACAGATTATTATGGCTACACCTTC.

This chain joins TRBV7-2 and TRBJ2-7; tentative D call: TRBD1 (6 bases). The CDR3 is made up of 15 amino acids. CDR1 SGHTA and CDR2 FQGNSA come from the germline V gene. The V end lost 4 bases, the J end lost 1 base, and 14 bases lay between the germline ends. The CDR3 DNA follows: TGTGCCAGCAGCTCGGATTTTACAGGGTCCTACGAGCAGTACTTC. Amino acids: CASSSDFTGSYEQYF.

This clone was counted once. The chain joins TRBV7-6 to TRBJ2-7, with a weak D call TRBD1 (5 bases). CDR1 is SGHVS and CDR2 is FNYEAQ in the germline V gene. V gave up 4 bases and J gave up 9 bases, with 22 bases separating them. The CDR3 has 15 amino acids. The CDR3 reads CASSSQGSRATVQYF. CDR3 DNA sequence: TGTGCCAGCAGCTCCCAGGGAAGTAGGGCTACGGTGCAGTACTTC.

This chain links TRBV14 with TRBJ1-2, with D uncertain. V shed 5 bases and J shed 3 bases, with 13 bases lying between them. The CDR3 length is 14 residues. The V gene's germline CDR1 is SGHDN and CDR2 FVKESK. The CDR3 nucleotides read TGTGCCAGCAGCTACACCGGAGGGCACTATGGCTACACCTTC. Translating gives CASSYTGGHYGYTF.

The CDR3 nucleotides read TGTGCCACCAGCAGAACCGGGACAGATTTGAACAATGAGCAGTTCTTC. It yields the protein CATSRTGTDLNNEQFF. The rearrangement joins TRBV15 to TRBJ2-1, with TRBD1 identical over 7 bases. The V and J ends lost 2 bases and 5 bases, in that order; junction bases with no gene match: 9. This CDR3 region has 16 residues. Germline V gives CDR1 LNHNV, CDR2 YYDKDF (reference sequence).

V and J are TRBV7-6 and TRBJ1-5; the match to TRBD1 covers 7 bases. The J segment lost 6 bases and the V segment lost 6 bases, leaving 5 bases of the junction unmatched. This CDR3 contains 13 residues. From germline, CDR1 is SGHVS and CDR2 FNYEAQ. DNA of the CDR3: TGTGCCAGCAGTCCGGACAGGTTTCAGCCCCAGCATTTT. Translation: CASSPDRFQPQHF.

The chain is built from TRBV15 and TRBJ2-7; 8 bases are shared with TRBD2. The germline gives CDR1 LNHNV, CDR2 YYDKDF (reference sequence). J lost 7 bases, V lost 1 base, and 9 bases had no gene match. CDR3 length equals 15 residues. The CDR3 protein is CATSRVRGLAGEQYF. The CDR3 bases are TGTGCCACCAGCAGAGTCCGAGGACTAGCCGGAGAGCAGTACTTC.

V and J are TRBV30 and TRBJ2-7; D unclear. This CDR3 region has 12 residues. Trimming stripped 3 bases from V and 0 bases from J, with 6 bases between. Germline loops: CDR1 GTSNPN, CDR2 SVGIG (reference sequence). The CDR3 region is CAWRQVSYEQYF. CDR3 in DNA: TGTGCCTGGAGGCAGGTCTCCTACGAGCAGTACTTC.

The CDR3: CASTGLAASTDTQYF. Here the CDR3 DNA reads TGTGCCAGCACGGGGCTAGCGGCTAGCACAGATACGCAGTATTTT. V is TRBV6-1 and J is TRBJ2-3; 7 nucleotides line up with TRBD2. The ends lost 7 bases at V and 0 bases at J; junction bases unmatched: 7. Germline loops: CDR1 MNHNS, CDR2 SASEGT. This CDR3 contains 15 residues.

This chain uses TRBV5-6 with TRBJ1-1, with 8 bases aligning to TRBD1. Germline assignment: CDR1 SGHDT and CDR2 YYEEEE. The CDR3 loop spans 14 amino acids. Trimming cost V 3 bases and J 4 bases; bases outside gene matches: 5. The CDR3 DNA reads TGTGCCAGCAGCTCGAGGACAGGGCTCACTGAAGCTTTCTTT. Residues: CASSSRTGLTEAFF.

This clone occurred once. V usage is TRBV5-4 and J usage is TRBJ2-1; possibly TRBD1 for D (6 bases). The CDR3 has 11 amino acids. Trimming cost V 4 bases and J 9 bases, with 8 bases left between them. The germline gives CDR1 SGHNT, CDR2 YYREEE (reference sequence). CDR3 amino acids: CASSPDSEQFF. CDR3 in DNA: TGTGCCAGCAGCCCGGACAGTGAGCAGTTCTTC.

This clone was counted a single time. The genes are TRBV4-3 and TRBJ2-5; TRBD1 matches 10 bases. The end of the DNA fits TRBJ2-7 better, so the J call may be wrong. CDR1 is LGHNA, CDR2 YSLEER, per germline. This CDR3 is built from 15 residues. The CDR3 here is CASSHATGGWYEQYF. The CDR3 nucleotides are TGCGCCAGCAGCCACGCGACAGGGGGCTGGTACGAGCAGTACTTC.

The CDR3 region is CASSLREIGGELFF. In DNA form, the CDR3 reads TGTGCCAGCAGTTTACGGGAGATCGGCGGGGAGCTGTTTTTT. This chain links TRBV27 with TRBJ2-2; a possible D gene is TRBD2 (6 bases). The V end lost 2 bases, the J end lost 7 bases, and 11 bases lay between the germline ends. Germline V gives CDR1 MNHEY, CDR2 SMNVEV (reference sequence). The CDR3 spans 14 residues.

The table lists this clone with a few counts. This rearrangement joins TRBV6-4 to TRBJ1-6; TRBD1 matches at 9 bases. CDR3 length: 14 residues. V dropped 0 bases and J dropped 9; count of bases not matched to a gene: 0. Germline-derived CDR1 and CDR2 are MRHNA and SNTAGT. CDR3 DNA: TGTGCCAGCAGTGACTCACAGGGGGCTTCACCCCTCCACTTT. Its protein is CASSDSQGASPLHF.

The chain carries TRBV15 and TRBJ1-2; D possibly corresponds to TRBD1 (6 bases). Germline CDR1 is LNHNV and CDR2 is YYDKDF (reference sequence). This CDR3 region has 14 residues. Between the trimmed V and J ends, which lost 0 bases and 7 bases, there was a span of 12 bases. The CDR3 reads CATSREGAVSGYTF. The CDR3 coding sequence is TGTGCCACCAGCAGAGAGGGGGCGGTCTCTGGCTACACCTTC.